Reported below is one T cell receptor (beta chain). Its antigen is unknown. Sequencing used immunoSEQ multiplex PCR; TCRdb keeps in-frame clones, though not all of them. The data contain about 1.4 million clones, around 95% of them singletons. There are 18 residues in the CDR3. With 4 bases clipped from V and 0 bases from J, the junction kept 12 bases outside the gene matches. The sample is drawn from a study of shared clonotypes between healthy human individuals. General study points: Sampling involved blood alone; tissue repertoires likely differ.

The receptor's source is a man aged 25 to 40 in good health. The specimen sequenced was naive CD4+ T cells sorted from blood. The subset here: CD45RA+ positively selected. This rearrangement joins TRBV5-3 to TRBJ1-3; 8 nucleotides align to TRBD1. TRBV5-3 is filed as an ORF, its function uncertain. CDR3 region: CARSRGQAFYSSGNTIYF. As DNA, the CDR3 is TGTGCCAGAAGCCGGGGACAGGCTTTTTACTCCTCTGGAAACACCATATATTTT.